These T cell receptor beta chains were read from a single sample in a study of blood T cell repertoires in COVID-19. Clones were sequenced by immunoSEQ multiplex PCR, and TCRdb holds only the in-frame ones, with some missing. This table holds approximately 360,000 clones, over 75% found once. The specimen was PBMCs or T cells enriched from blood (not recorded which). These receptors were taken from a man between 40 and 49 years old in a cohort exposed to, infected with or recovered from COVID-19 (not recorded which). The conserved cysteine and the conserved F or W are not part of the CDR3 here.

v_gene: TRBV19
j_gene: TRBJ1-2
CDR3aa: ASSSRQGLAPF

v_gene: TRBV7-3
j_gene: TRBJ2-2
CDR3aa: ASSLRTGANTGELF

v_gene: TRBV5-1
j_gene: TRBJ1-1
CDR3aa: ASSSRTGGLDTEAF

v_gene: TRBV5-1
j_gene: TRBJ1-1
CDR3aa: ASRQQGNTEAF

v_gene: TRBV4-1
j_gene: TRBJ2-2
CDR3aa: ASGHSNTGELF

v_gene: TRBV7-9
j_gene: TRBJ1-1
CDR3aa: ASSLGRLNTEAF

v_gene: TRBV12-3/TRBV12-4
j_gene: TRBJ1-1
CDR3aa: ATSGQRGTEAF

v_gene: TRBV12-5
j_gene: TRBJ2-1
CDR3aa: ASGLGQAGYNEQF

v_gene: TRBV28
j_gene: TRBJ2-7
CDR3aa: ASSTGAAYEQY

v_gene: TRBV2
j_gene: TRBJ1-1
CDR3aa: ASCRTGMNTEAF

v_gene: TRBV30
j_gene: TRBJ2-1
CDR3aa: AWSVLATVSYNEQF

v_gene: TRBV14
j_gene: TRBJ2-4
CDR3aa: ASSPLINSNIQY

v_gene: TRBV3-1/TRBV3-2
j_gene: TRBJ1-1
CDR3aa: ASSRGTPNTEAF

v_gene: TRBV19
j_gene: TRBJ1-6
CDR3aa: ASSQDWNSPLH

v_gene: TRBV10-1
j_gene: TRBJ1-2
CDR3aa: ASSRDRARGYT